This T cell receptor (beta chain) came from a study of T-cell reconstitution after alpha-beta-depleted transplantation in children. It was with unique molecular identifiers that the TCRbeta library was prepared. TCRdb reanalysed the PCR reads using MiXCR and keeps one entry per CDR3 protein. The profile shows 210,000 or so distinct CDR3 sequences, under 9.5% of them singletons. The sample here was PBMCs from the stem cell graft donor, taken from the stem cell graft. The sequence was collected from a human donor who donated a stem cell graft to a child with acute lymphoblastic leukemia.

In DNA, the CDR3 is TGCAGTGCTATTGAGGGACTGTCTCAGTATTTT. The encoded protein is CSAIEGLSQYF. The genes are TRBV20-1 and TRBJ2-3; possibly TRBD2 for D (6 bases). The germline V gene encodes CDR1 DFQATT and CDR2 SNEGSKA (reference sequence). The CDR3 has 11 residues. The ends were cut back, 4 bases at V and 12 bases at J, with 14 bases in the middle.